These T cell receptor beta chains were read from a single sample in a study of blood T cells in healthy people across ages. TCRdb re-called the 5' RACE reads with MiXCR, one entry per CDR3 protein. The table has 1.5 million to 2 million distinct CDR3 sequences, 28% seen once. Input material: blood. The receptors come from a woman in her 30s in good health. Both conserved end residues are part of each CDR3. The D gene is left open where the match is weak. Expanded clones get a size class; other rows say once, few or many, or leave the size out.

J gene | V gene | D gene | clone size | CDR3 protein
- | TRBV11-2 | - | few | CASGLGTDEQYF
TRBJ1-2 | TRBV15 | TRBD1 | - | CATSITGAANYGYTF
TRBJ1-2 | TRBV12-3/TRBV12-4 | - | - | CASSFGSLNYGYTF
TRBJ1-2 | TRBV2 | - | few | CASSDDSFTLYGYTF
TRBJ1-4 | TRBV28 | - | once | CASSLPGVELFF
TRBJ2-1 | TRBV29-1 | - | many | CSASSALGHSYNEQFF
TRBJ1-5 | TRBV11-2 | TRBD1 | - | CASSLGQQNQPQHF
TRBJ1-3 | TRBV6-5 | TRBD1 | - | CASSYGRMGRGPGNTIYF
TRBJ2-1 | TRBV10-3 | TRBD2 | - | CAIDSMGGGYNEQFF
TRBJ2-5 | TRBV3-1 | - | - | CASSQGTREGEETQYF
TRBJ2-7 | TRBV6-2/TRBV6-3 | TRBD2 | - | CASSASLAGGPDEQYF
TRBJ1-2 | TRBV10-3 | - | - | CAISEIYKGGSAGYTF
TRBJ2-1 | TRBV20-1 | - | - | CGIRGGSSYNEQFF
TRBJ2-7 | TRBV29-1 | - | many | CSVEATSENYEQYF
TRBJ2-1 | TRBV12-3/TRBV12-4 | TRBD2 | once | CASSCRTSGFNEQFF
TRBJ2-4 | TRBV5-1 | - | - | CASSLRGLDKNIQYF
TRBJ2-7 | TRBV10-3 | - | many | CAISREGASSYEQYF
TRBJ1-2 | TRBV28 | TRBD1 | few | CASSTSAVPGQANYGYTF
TRBJ1-5 | TRBV29-1 | - | - | CSVGNSNRPQHF
TRBJ1-4 | TRBV20-1 | - | - | CSARDFEVAVPRELFF
TRBJ2-7 | TRBV10-1 | TRBD1 | - | CASSESTQGAGWISYEQYF
TRBJ2-5 | TRBV21-1 | - | few | CASSKEEKGTEETQYF
TRBJ2-2 | TRBV29-1 | - | few | CSVVIWETGELFF
TRBJ2-7 | TRBV7-2 | - | many | CASSLTALSSYEQYF
TRBJ1-2 | TRBV30 | TRBD1 | once | CAWGTGKSYGYTF
TRBJ2-1 | TRBV5-1 | TRBD1 | many | CASSSGTGGYEQFF
TRBJ2-1 | TRBV12-3/TRBV12-4 | TRBD1 | many | CASSPGQGRHNEQFF
- | TRBV20-1 | - | - | CSARVVQGETQYF
TRBJ2-7 | TRBV28 | - | - | CASRSPRGREQYF
TRBJ2-3 | TRBV11-2 | TRBD2 | few | CASSRLAGASTDTQYF
TRBJ2-7 | TRBV7-2 | - | few | CASSPRGGATYEQYF
TRBJ2-7 | TRBV21-1 | - | many | CASVGYYEQYF
TRBJ2-3 | TRBV30 | TRBD2 | - | CAWSRPSGRIDTQYF